The clone carrying this T cell receptor (beta chain) is medium-sized by share. What it binds is unknown. The data derive from a study of T cells in localized non-small cell lung cancer. Study-level findings and limits: Only one tumor region was sequenced, so heterogeneity remains possible.

The CDR3 totals 13 residues. The V gene's germline CDR1 is SNHLY and CDR2 FYNNEI. V gave up 0 bases and J gave up 2 bases, with 5 bases separating them. Profiled with immunoSEQ multiplex PCR; TCRdb holds only in-frame clones, not every one. This table holds approximately 70,000 clones, roughly nine tenths found once. The sequence was collected from a male donor at least 60 years old with stage III squamous cell lung carcinoma. The source material was peripheral blood, sampled before any cancer treatment. The chain is built from TRBV2 and TRBJ2-7; D is undetermined. The CDR3 sequence is CASSEANTYEQYV. CDR3 nucleotides: TGTGCCAGCAGTGAAGCGAATACCTACGAGCAGTACGTC.